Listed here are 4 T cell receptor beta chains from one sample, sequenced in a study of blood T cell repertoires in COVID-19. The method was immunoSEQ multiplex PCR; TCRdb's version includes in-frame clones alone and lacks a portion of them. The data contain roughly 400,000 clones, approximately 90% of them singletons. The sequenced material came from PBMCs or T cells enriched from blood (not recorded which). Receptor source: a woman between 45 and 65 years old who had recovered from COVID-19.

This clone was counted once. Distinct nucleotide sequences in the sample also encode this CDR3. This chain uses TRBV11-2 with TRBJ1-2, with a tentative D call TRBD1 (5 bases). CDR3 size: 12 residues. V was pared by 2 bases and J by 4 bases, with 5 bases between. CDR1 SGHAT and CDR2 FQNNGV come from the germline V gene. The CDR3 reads CASSLQGYGYTF. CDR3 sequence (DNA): TGTGCCAGCAGCTTACAGGGCTATGGCTACACCTTC. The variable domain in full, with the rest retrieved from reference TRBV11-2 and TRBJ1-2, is EAGVAQSPRYKIIEKRQSVAFWCNPISGHATLYWYQQILGQGPKLLIQFQNNGVVDDSQLPKDRFSAERLKGVDSTLKIQPAKLEDSAVYLCASSLQGYGYTFGSGTRLTVV.

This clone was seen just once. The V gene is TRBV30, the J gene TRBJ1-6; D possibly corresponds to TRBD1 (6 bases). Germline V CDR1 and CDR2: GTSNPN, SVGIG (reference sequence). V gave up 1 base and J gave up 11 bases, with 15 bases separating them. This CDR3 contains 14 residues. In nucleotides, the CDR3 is TGTGCCTGGAGTGGCGGCAGGGGTGTAGCACCCCTCCACTTT. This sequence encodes CAWSGGRGVAPLHF.

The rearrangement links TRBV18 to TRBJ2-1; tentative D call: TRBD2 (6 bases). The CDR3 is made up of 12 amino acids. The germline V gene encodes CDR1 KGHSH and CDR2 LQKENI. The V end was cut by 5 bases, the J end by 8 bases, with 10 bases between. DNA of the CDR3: TGTGCCAGCTCAATGGAGGGATATGAGCAGTTCTTC. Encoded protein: CASSMEGYEQFF.

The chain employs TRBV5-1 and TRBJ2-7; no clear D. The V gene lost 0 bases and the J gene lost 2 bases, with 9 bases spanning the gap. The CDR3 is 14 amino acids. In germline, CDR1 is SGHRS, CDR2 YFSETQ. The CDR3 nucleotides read TGCGCCAGCAGCTTGGAATCACCGGCCTACGAGCAGTACTTC. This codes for CASSLESPAYEQYF.